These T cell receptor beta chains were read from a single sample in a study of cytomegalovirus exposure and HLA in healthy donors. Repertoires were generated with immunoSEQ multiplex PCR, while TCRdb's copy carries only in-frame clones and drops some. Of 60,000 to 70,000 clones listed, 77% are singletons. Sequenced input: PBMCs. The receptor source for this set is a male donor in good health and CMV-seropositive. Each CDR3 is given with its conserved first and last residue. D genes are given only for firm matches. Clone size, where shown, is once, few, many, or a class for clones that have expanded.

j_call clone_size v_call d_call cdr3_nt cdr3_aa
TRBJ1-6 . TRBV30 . TGTGCCTGGAGTCCCGGGAGTTTAAGGCGAAATTCACCCCTCCACTTT CAWSPGSLRRNSPLHF
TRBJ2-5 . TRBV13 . TGTGCCAGCAGCGCCTATCGACAGTTACAAGAGACCCAGTACTTC CASSAYRQLQETQYF
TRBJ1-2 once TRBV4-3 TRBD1 TGCGCCAGCAGCCCAGGGACAGGGGGCAGGTATGGCTACACCTTC CASSPGTGGRYGYTF
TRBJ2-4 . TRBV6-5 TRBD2 TGTGCCAGCAGCCCCAATGAGGGAGGGATAGACATTCAGTACTTC CASSPNEGGIDIQYF
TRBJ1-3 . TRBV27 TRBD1 TGTGCCAGCAGTCCTCGGGACAGCCGGGACACCATATATTTT CASSPRDSRDTIYF
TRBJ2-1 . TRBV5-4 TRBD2 TGTGCCAGCAGCTTGACGGGAGGGGGAGCCGGCGCCTCCTACAATGAGCAGTTCTTC CASSLTGGGAGASYNEQFF
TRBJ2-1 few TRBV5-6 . TGTGCCAGCAGCTTGCTTCTCAATGAGCAGTTCTTC CASSLLLNEQFF
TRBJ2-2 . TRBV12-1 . TGTGCCAGCAGCTTTGCGCAGAGCGGGGGGGCCGACGGGGAGCTGTTTTTT CASSFAQSGGADGELFF
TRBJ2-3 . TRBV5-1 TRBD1 TGCGCCAGCAGCTTTTACAGGGGGCAGCAAGATACGCAGTATTTT CASSFYRGQQDTQYF
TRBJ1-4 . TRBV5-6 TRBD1 TGTGCCAGCAGCCCCTACGGGACAGTAGGGGAAAAACTGTTTTTT CASSPYGTVGEKLFF
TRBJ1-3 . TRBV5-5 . TGTGCCAGCAGCTTGGGGGGCTCCTCTGGAAACACCATATATTTT CASSLGGSSGNTIYF
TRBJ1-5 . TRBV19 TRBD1 TGTGCCAGTAGTATACCCCCTCGGACAGGGGGCGGTCAGCCCCAGCATTTT CASSIPPRTGGGQPQHF
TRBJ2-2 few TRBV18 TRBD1 TGTGCCAGCTCACCTTTTCGGACAGGGGAGAACACCGGGGAGCTGTTTTTT CASSPFRTGENTGELFF
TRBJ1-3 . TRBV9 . TGTGCCAGCAGCGGGGAACAGGGATCCGGAAACACCATATATTTT CASSGEQGSGNTIYF
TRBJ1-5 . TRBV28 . TGTGCCAGCAGCAACAGGGTTCGGCCCCAGCATTTT CASSNRVRPQHF